This T cell receptor (beta chain) was sequenced in a study of blood T cell repertoires in COVID-19. Measured with immunoSEQ multiplex PCR; TCRdb has only the in-frame clones, and not every one. Of about 150,000 clones in the sample, about nine tenths are singletons; the top ten hold 1.5% to 2%. The CDR3 spans 14 residues. Germline V gene data show CDR1 as MNHEY and CDR2 as SVGAGI. Trimming took 2 bases from V and 8 from J, leaving 15 bases between them. The genes are TRBV6-5 and TRBJ1-2, with a possible D match to TRBD1 (5 bases). The receptor's source is a human donor in a cohort sampled during active COVID-19. Material for sequencing was peripheral blood. Written as DNA, the CDR3 is TGTGCCAGCAGTTACAGCCGGGGGAGTTGGGGCTACACCTTC. Translation gives CASSYSRGSWGYTF.